The 26 T cell receptor beta chains below all came from one sample that was sequenced in a study of T-cell reconstitution after alpha-beta-depleted transplantation in children. The authors prepared the TCRbeta library with unique molecular identifiers. TCRdb fed the PCR reads into MiXCR, producing one record per CDR3 protein. The repertoire holds hundreds of thousands of distinct CDR3 sequences, with 23% as singletons. The starting material was PBMCs, mostly from graft donor cells, obtained 360 days after TCRalphabeta/CD19-depleted stem cell transplant. Source of these receptors: a boy younger than two who had a stem cell transplant for acute myeloid leukemia, so the T cells may come from the graft donor.

This clonotype was counted ten times or more. The V gene is TRBV6-1, the J gene TRBJ2-7; D is unresolved. Germline CDR1 is MNHNS and CDR2 is SASEGT. The CDR3 has 14 amino acids. V lost 2 bases to trimming and J lost 1 base, with 9 bases between them. CDR3 DNA sequence: TGTGCCAGCAGTGAAACTGGCATTTCCTACGAGCAGTACGTC. Amino acids: CASSETGISYEQYV.

The rearrangement joins TRBV25-1 to TRBJ1-6; TRBD1 aligns across 7 bases. V shed 5 bases, J shed 15 bases, and the junction held 13 bases outside the gene matches. This CDR3 comprises 14 residues. Germline CDR1 reads MGHDK; CDR2 reads SYGVNS. This chain's CDR3 is CASSPTGTSPLLHF. CDR3 DNA sequence: TGTGCCAGCAGTCCGACAGGGACTTCACCGCTCCTCCACTTT.

V usage is TRBV11-2 and J usage is TRBJ2-7; 7 nucleotides line up with TRBD1. The CDR3 spans 16 residues. The V and J ends lost 5 bases and 0 bases, in that order; junction bases with no gene match: 10. Germline CDR1 and CDR2: SGHAT and FQNNGV. The CDR3 DNA sequence: TGTGCCAGCAGCAGAACCGGGACAGACAGCTCCTACGAGCAGTACGTC. This codes for CASSRTGTDSSYEQYV.

This clonotype was picked up a small number of times. The chain is built from TRBV5-1 and TRBJ1-1; 8 positions match TRBD1. CDR3 length: 17 amino acids. From germline, CDR1 is SGHRS and CDR2 YFSETQ. V shed 4 bases, J shed 2 bases, and the junction held 13 bases outside the gene matches. CDR3 sequence reads: CASSPWTGSFSNTEAFF. The CDR3 coding sequence is TGCGCCAGCAGCCCCTGGACAGGGTCTTTTTCCAACACTGAAGCTTTCTTT.

The chain recombines TRBV15 with TRBJ1-2; D gene ambiguous. The CDR3 runs to 13 residues. Trimming shortened V by 0 bases and J by 4 bases, and 6 bases separated the two germline ends. Germline V gene data show CDR1 as LNHNV and CDR2 as YYDKDF (reference sequence). CDR3 amino acids: CATSRDGGYGYTF. CDR3 bases: TGTGCCACCAGCAGAGATGGCGGCTATGGCTACACCTTC.

This rearrangement joins TRBV6-5 to TRBJ2-5; 7 nucleotides agree with TRBD2. V trimming: 2 bases; J trimming: 4 bases; junction bases outside the gene matches: 4. From germline, CDR1 is MNHEY and CDR2 SVGAGI. CDR3 length: 14 residues. The CDR3 coding sequence is TGTGCCAGCAGTTACGGACTAGTTTCAGAGACCCAGTACTTC. Amino acids: CASSYGLVSETQYF.

The rearrangement joins TRBV6-5 to TRBJ2-1, with D unclear. Trimming removed 5 bases at V and 8 bases at J, with 10 bases between. The germline gives CDR1 MNHEY, CDR2 SVGAGI. The CDR3 length is 12 residues. In DNA form, the CDR3 reads TGTGCCAGCAGTCACCGTGGGGATGAGCAGTTCTTC. The encoded protein is CASSHRGDEQFF.

V gene TRBV7-2 combines with J gene TRBJ2-7, with D maybe TRBD1 (6 bases). Germline loops: CDR1 SGHTA, CDR2 FQGNSA. V lost 4 bases, J lost 0 bases, and 13 bases lay in between. The CDR3 contains 15 residues. CDR3 nucleotide sequence: TGTGCCAGCAGCTCCACAGGGATAACCTCCTACGAGCAGTACTTC. Translation: CASSSTGITSYEQYF.

The gene calls are TRBV20-1 and TRBJ2-2, with unresolved D. The CDR3 extends over 15 amino acids. Trimming took 6 bases from V and 0 from J, leaving 14 bases between them. The germline V gene has CDR1 DFQATT and CDR2 SNEGSKA (reference sequence). The CDR3 here is CSARRAVANTGELFF. The CDR3 DNA reads as TGCAGTGCCCGTCGGGCGGTCGCGAACACCGGGGAGCTGTTTTTT.

This sequence joins TRBV7-9 and TRBJ2-1, with D perhaps TRBD2 (5 bases). Trimming took 5 bases from V and 0 from J, leaving 11 bases between them. Per germline, CDR1 SEHNR and CDR2 FQNEAQ (reference sequence). This CDR3 comprises 15 residues. CDR3 sequence: CASSPWRSSYNEQFF. As DNA, the CDR3 is TGTGCCAGCAGCCCCTGGAGGAGCTCCTACAATGAGCAGTTCTTC.

This chain connects TRBV20-1 to TRBJ2-7; D could derive from TRBD1 or TRBD2 (5 bases each). The CDR3 totals 10 residues. CDR1 is DFQATT, CDR2 SNEGSKA, per germline (reference sequence). V was shortened by 5 bases and J by 12 bases, with 14 bases between the two germline ends. The CDR3 DNA sequence: TGCAGTGCTTACCGGGACCCGGCGTACGTC. The encoded protein is CSAYRDPAYV.

This chain uses TRBV5-6 with TRBJ2-7; 7 bases fit TRBD1. This CDR3 has 16 amino acids. V trimming: 4 bases; J trimming: 5 bases; junction bases outside the gene matches: 15. Looked up from germline, CDR1 is SGHDT and CDR2 is YYEEEE. The chain's CDR3 is CASSTPPGQQEDEQYF. The CDR3 nucleotides are TGTGCCAGCAGCACACCCCCGGGACAGCAGGAAGACGAGCAGTACTTC.

This clonotype appeared a few times. This may be a read error: a much more frequent sequence differs by one nucleotide. The chain joins TRBV6-1 to TRBJ2-7; 10 bases fit TRBD1. V gave up 6 bases and J gave up 5 bases; unmatched junction bases: 7. There are 14 residues in the CDR3. Germline CDR1 MNHNS, CDR2 SASEGT. Here the CDR3 DNA reads TGTGCCAGCAGCACCGGGACAGGGGCCGACGAGCAGTACTTC. Translation gives CASSTGTGADEQYF.

Here the CDR3 reads CATYRGDTQYF. The CDR3 bases are TGTGCCACCTACAGGGGGGATACGCAGTATTTT. V is TRBV10-3 and J is TRBJ2-3; 8 nucleotides align to TRBD1. The V and J ends lost 10 bases and 6 bases, in that order; junction bases with no gene match: 3. From germline, CDR1 is ENHRY and CDR2 SYGVKD. The CDR3 consists of 11 residues.

The rearrangement uses TRBV20-1 and TRBJ2-7, with D possibly matching TRBD1 (6 bases). The length of the CDR3 is 11 residues. V lost 7 bases, J lost 4 bases, and 11 bases lay in between. Germline lookup yields CDR1 DFQATT and CDR2 SNEGSKA (reference sequence). CDR3 protein: CSEGQRYEQYV. CDR3 sequence (DNA): TGCAGTGAAGGACAGAGATACGAGCAGTACGTC.

This clonotype showed up just a few times. The V call is TRBV11-2, the J call TRBJ2-3; possibly TRBD1 for D (5 bases). CDR1 SGHAT and CDR2 FQNNGV come from the germline V gene. The CDR3 has 18 residues. V was cut by 2 bases and J by 2 bases, with 20 bases left in between. The chain's CDR3 is CASSLRGDQYLITDTQYF. In DNA, the CDR3 is TGTGCCAGCAGCTTAAGGGGTGACCAGTACCTTATCACAGATACGCAGTATTTT. The full variable domain, with the rest looked up from reference TRBV11-2 and TRBJ2-3, is EAGVAQSPRYKIIEKRQSVAFWCNPISGHATLYWYQQILGQGPKLLIQFQNNGVVDDSQLPKDRFSAERLKGVDSTLKIQPAKLEDSAVYLCASSLRGDQYLITDTQYFGPGTRLTVL.

In its sample, this clonotype was seen a few times. Its ends do not fully match the called genes, so a read error is possible. The genes are TRBV4-3 and TRBJ2-1; D gene unclear. The CDR3 contains 15 residues. Per the germline V gene, CDR1 is LGHNA and CDR2 is YSLEER. In nucleotides, the CDR3 is TGCGCCAGCAGCCAAGGCAAGGGTAGCTACCATGAGCAGTTCTTC. Translating gives CASSQGKGSYHEQFF.

This clonotype was recorded at least ten times. This chain uses TRBV5-5 with TRBJ2-2; tentatively, D is TRBD1 or TRBD2 (5 bases each). The CDR3 is 14 residues long. Trimming shortened V by 8 bases and J by 4 bases, and 15 bases separated the two germline ends. Germline V gives CDR1 SGHKS, CDR2 YYEKEE (reference sequence). CDR3 amino acids: CASDVGTSTGELFF. In DNA, the CDR3 is TGTGCCAGTGATGTGGGGACGAGCACCGGGGAGCTGTTTTTT. Looking up the rest from reference TRBV5-5 and TRBJ2-2 gives the full variable domain: DAGVTQSPTHLIKTRGQQVTLRCSPISGHKSVSWYQQVLGQGPQFIFQYYEKEERGRGNFPDRFSARQFPNYSSELNVNALLLGDSALYLCASDVGTSTGELFFGEGSRLTVL.

The genes are TRBV20-1 and TRBJ2-2; D unclear. Looked up from germline, CDR1 is DFQATT and CDR2 is SNEGSKA (reference sequence). The CDR3 totals 14 residues. With 3 bases removed from V and 5 bases from J, the gap between germline ends came to 13 bases. The CDR3 here is CSASRGSKTGELFF. The CDR3 nucleotides are TGCAGTGCTAGTAGAGGTAGTAAAACCGGGGAGCTGTTTTTT.

The chain uses TRBV27 and TRBJ2-7, with TRBD1 matching 8 bases. The trim removed 8 bases at V and 1 base at J, leaving 13 bases unmatched. Germline V gene lookup returns CDR1 MNHEY and CDR2 SMNVEV (reference sequence). This CDR3 contains 16 residues. The CDR3 here is CASRRDRTADSYEQYV. Here the CDR3 DNA reads TGTGCCAGCCGACGGGACAGGACCGCTGATTCCTACGAGCAGTACGTC.

Many counts were recorded for this clonotype. The rearrangement uses TRBV20-1 and TRBJ2-1; no reliable D call. V lost 4 bases, J lost 13 bases, and 14 bases lay in between. The CDR3 is 11 amino acids. Germline CDR1 reads DFQATT; CDR2 reads SNEGSKA (reference sequence). The CDR3 loop is CSANQERRQFF. Written as DNA, the CDR3 is TGCAGTGCTAACCAGGAGCGTCGCCAGTTCTTC.

The gene calls are TRBV7-2 and TRBJ2-5; D call uncertain. The germline CDR1 and CDR2 sequences are SGHTA and FQGNSA. Trimming pared 4 bases from V and 2 bases from J, leaving 14 bases between. The CDR3 spans 15 residues. CDR3 DNA: TGTGCCAGCAGCTCTCTCCCTCCCCGACAAGAGACCCAGTACTTC. Amino acid sequence: CASSSLPPRQETQYF.

This clonotype was recorded many times. This rearrangement joins TRBV5-5 to TRBJ2-2; either TRBD1 or TRBD2 may fit D (5 bases each). CDR3 size: 14 residues. The V gene lost 4 bases and the J gene lost 3 bases, with 10 bases spanning the gap. Looked up from germline, CDR1 is SGHKS and CDR2 is YYEKEE (reference sequence). The chain's CDR3 is CASSKGTDTGELFF. The CDR3, as DNA: TGTGCCAGCAGCAAAGGGACGGACACCGGGGAGCTGTTTTTT.

V usage is TRBV6-5 and J usage is TRBJ1-1; D is perhaps TRBD1 (6 bases). The V end was cut by 0 bases, the J end by 5 bases, with 13 bases between. This CDR3 comprises 15 residues. Germline values: CDR1 MNHEY, CDR2 SVGAGI. CDR3: CASSYSERGRTEAFF. The CDR3 coding sequence is TGTGCCAGCAGTTACTCTGAACGGGGGCGAACTGAAGCTTTCTTT.

J is TRBJ2-1 and V is TRBV28; D gene unclear. This CDR3 comprises 15 residues. The V gene lost 6 bases and the J gene lost 4 bases, with 16 bases spanning the gap. Germline V gene lookup returns CDR1 MDHEN and CDR2 SYDVKM. DNA for the CDR3: TGTGCCAGCAGCCCTCTTCACTACGTTTACAATGAGCAGTTCTTC. It is translated as CASSPLHYVYNEQFF.

The rearrangement joins TRBV19 to TRBJ2-1; 10 bases agree with TRBD2. V shed 6 bases and J 8 bases; nucleotides not matched to a gene: 7. CDR1 and CDR2 (germline): LNHDA, SQIVND (reference sequence). The CDR3 totals 14 residues. The CDR3 nucleotides are TGTGCCAGTAGAACCGGGACTAGCGTCGATGAGCAGTTCTTC. Amino acid sequence: CASRTGTSVDEQFF.